A selection of T cell receptor beta chains follows, all from one sample in a study of early T cells in non-severe SARS-CoV-2 infection. Via MiXCR, TCRdb re-called the 5' RACE reads, giving one row per CDR3 protein. The repertoire holds about 35,000 distinct CDR3 sequences, 4% to 5% seen once, with about 7.9% in the top ten. Sequencing used whole blood. These receptors were obtained from an adult who was a healthcare worker with PCR-confirmed SARS-CoV-2 infection or an uninfected control (not recorded which). Each CDR3 is given with its conserved first and last residue. D genes are given only for firm matches. Clone size is stated in some rows and not others, as once, few, many or a class when expanded.

V gene	D gene	clone size	J gene	CDR3 DNA	CDR3 protein
TRBV5-6	.	many	TRBJ1-2	TGTGCCAGCAGCTTGGCCCAGGGGAGAAATAACTATGGCTACACCTTC	CASSLAQGRNNYGYTF
TRBV4-3	TRBD1	many	TRBJ2-3	TGCGCCAGCAGCCAAGAAGGAGACAGGGCGATAGATACGCAGTATTTT	CASSQEGDRAIDTQYF
TRBV14	.	many	TRBJ1-1	TGTGCCAGCAGCCAAGAACCACCGACAGGGAACACTGAAGCTTTCTTT	CASSQEPPTGNTEAFF
TRBV11-2	.	.	TRBJ2-1	TGTGCCAGCAGTCGGCAGCGGACTGAGCAGTTCTTC	CASSRQRTEQFF
TRBV7-8	.	many	TRBJ1-1	TGTGCCAGCAGCTCGGGACTTTCGACTGAAGCTTTCTTT	CASSSGLSTEAFF
TRBV2	TRBD1	.	TRBJ2-1	TGTGCCAGCAAAGACAGGGGGTATTACAATGAGCAGTTCTTC	CASKDRGYYNEQFF
TRBV7-9	TRBD1	.	TRBJ2-5	TGTGCCAGCAGCCAACTAGGGACAGGGCAAGAGACCCAGTACTTC	CASSQLGTGQETQYF
TRBV14	.	many	TRBJ1-3	TGTGCCAGCAGCCAACTTCAGGGGTCCACTGGAAACACCATATATTTT	CASSQLQGSTGNTIYF
TRBV19	.	many	TRBJ1-6	TGTGCCAGTAGCACCCGAACAGGTGGATCACCCCTCCACTTT	CASSTRTGGSPLHF
TRBV12-3/TRBV12-4	.	many	TRBJ1-1	TGTGCCAGCAGTTTAATAAAGGGAACTGAAGCTTTCTTT	CASSLIKGTEAFF
TRBV29-1	TRBD1	many	TRBJ2-7	TGCAGCGTTGAAGTGGGTAGACAGGGCTCCTACGAGCAGTACTTC	CSVEVGRQGSYEQYF
TRBV20-1	.	few	TRBJ2-3	TGCAGTGCTAGAGGGACCCTAAGTGGGGGAGACACAGATACGCAGTATTTT	CSARGTLSGGDTDTQYF
TRBV7-3	.	many	TRBJ2-1	TGTGCCAGCAGCTTACTATACCAGGGTGACTACAATGAGCAGTTCTTC	CASSLLYQGDYNEQFF
TRBV7-2	.	many	TRBJ2-1	TGTGCCAGCAGCTTAGGCCAGGTCAATGAGCAGTTCTTC	CASSLGQVNEQFF
TRBV7-9	.	.	TRBJ2-3	TGTGCCAGCAGCTTACAGGACGGGACGGCAGATACGCAGTATTTT	CASSLQDGTADTQYF
TRBV5-1	.	few	TRBJ2-1	TGCGCCAGCAGCTTGAGAATGGGGAAGGTAGCCTACAATGAGCAGTTCTTC	CASSLRMGKVAYNEQFF
TRBV18	.	.	TRBJ2-7	TGTGCCAGCTCACCACCGCTCCAGGGAACGTACGAGCAGTACTTC	CASSPPLQGTYEQYF
TRBV7-2	.	.	TRBJ2-3	TGTGCCAGCAGCTTAAGTGAGGCGCAGTATTTT	CASSLSEAQYF
TRBV5-1	.	.	TRBJ2-2	TGCGCCAGCAGCTTACATCCGGGACTGGGGACCGGGGAGCTGTTTTTT	CASSLHPGLGTGELFF
TRBV6-1	.	few	TRBJ1-1	TGTGCCAGCAGTGAGACCCCCGGGATCCAAGCTTTCTTT	CASSETPGIQAFF
TRBV6-1	TRBD2	many	TRBJ2-5	TGTGCCAGCAGTGTTAGCGGGGGCCAAGAGACCCAGTACTTC	CASSVSGGQETQYF
TRBV7-9	.	many	TRBJ1-3	TGTGCCAGCAGCTTAGAGCCCCGGACAGTCTCTGGAAACACCATATATTTT	CASSLEPRTVSGNTIYF
TRBV18	TRBD1	few	TRBJ1-6	TGTGCCAGCTCACTCGACAGGGCCGTTAATTCACCCCTCCACTTT	CASSLDRAVNSPLHF
TRBV6-6	TRBD1	.	TRBJ1-1	TGTGCCACCTTGGACAGGGGCACTGAAGCTTTCTTT	CATLDRGTEAFF
TRBV20-1	TRBD1	many	TRBJ2-5	TGCAGTGCCGATCGGACAGGGTTGAGGGAGACCCAGTACTTC	CSADRTGLRETQYF
TRBV7-9	.	many	TRBJ1-1	TGTGCCAGCAGCTTACGGACAGTCACTGAAGCTTTCTTT	CASSLRTVTEAFF
TRBV29-1	.	many	TRBJ1-1	TGCAGCGTTGCCGGGACCTCCCAAAACACTGAAGCTTTCTTT	CSVAGTSQNTEAFF
TRBV12-3/TRBV12-4	TRBD2	.	TRBJ2-7	TGTGCCAGCAGTTTAAGTAGCGGGACCTACGAGCAGTACTTC	CASSLSSGTYEQYF
TRBV2	TRBD1	few	TRBJ2-7	TGTGCCAGCATCCGGGACAGGGGGAGTTACGAGCAGTACTTC	CASIRDRGSYEQYF